This T cell receptor beta chain was sequenced in a study of T cell repertoires in cytomegalovirus infection. Background on the study: Public TCR beta signatures indicated both CMV infection and matching HLA type. Regarding the study as a whole: Based on cumulative public TCR beta family frequency, carriers of CMV plus the relevant HLA were identified. Clonotype analysis showed dominance of the ex vivo response by HLA-C-restricted CMV-specific TCR beta clonotypes.

In this sample, this clonotype turned up many times. Its cognate antigen is unknown. MiXCR, applied by TCRdb to the reads, yields one record per CDR3 protein. The sample has almost 300,000 distinct CDR3 sequences, approximately 8.9% seen once. The CDR3 consists of 14 residues. The germline V and J ends were trimmed by 6 bases and 1 base, with 12 bases remaining between them. From germline, CDR1 is LNHDA and CDR2 SQIVND (reference sequence). The material sequenced was PBMCs. The chain is built from TRBV19 and TRBJ1-1; perhaps TRBD1 as D (5 bases). This clonotype originated in a human donor in good health (CMV status not recorded). Some clones in this sample may be carry-over from other donors' samples. The CDR3, as DNA: TGTGCCAGTAGATCGGGACTTACGAACACTGAAGCTTTCTTT. Protein: CASRSGLTNTEAFF.